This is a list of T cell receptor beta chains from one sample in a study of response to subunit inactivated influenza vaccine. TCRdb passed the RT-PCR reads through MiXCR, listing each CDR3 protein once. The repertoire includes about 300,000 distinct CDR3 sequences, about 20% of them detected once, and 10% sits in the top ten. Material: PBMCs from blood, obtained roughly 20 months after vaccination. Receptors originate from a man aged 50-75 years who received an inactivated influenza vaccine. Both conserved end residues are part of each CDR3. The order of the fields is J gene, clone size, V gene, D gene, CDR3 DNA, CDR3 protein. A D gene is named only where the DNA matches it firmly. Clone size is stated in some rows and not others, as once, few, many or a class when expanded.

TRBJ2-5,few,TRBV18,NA,TGTGCCAGCTCACCACCGGCGGAAGAGACCCAGTACTTC,CASSPPAEETQYF
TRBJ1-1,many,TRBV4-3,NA,TGCGCCAGCAGCCAAGATTTGGGGAACACTGAAGCTTTCTTT,CASSQDLGNTEAFF
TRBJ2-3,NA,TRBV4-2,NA,TGTGCCAGCAGCCAAGATTTACGGACCCCACATCATACGCAGTATTTT,CASSQDLRTPHHTQYF
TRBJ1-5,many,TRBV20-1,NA,TGCAGTGCTAGAGTGCAGCCCAATCAGCCCCAGCATTTT,CSARVQPNQPQHF
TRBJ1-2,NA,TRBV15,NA,TGTGCCACCAGCAGAGAAGCAGGGGACTATGGCTACACCTTC,CATSREAGDYGYTF
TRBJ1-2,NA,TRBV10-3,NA,TGTGCCATCAGTGAGCAGGGGTATGGCTACACCTTC,CAISEQGYGYTF
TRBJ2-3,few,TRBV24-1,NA,TGTGCCACCAGTGAATCAGGCGTGGGCACAGATACGCAGTATTTT,CATSESGVGTDTQYF
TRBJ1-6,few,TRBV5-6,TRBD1,TGTGCCAGCAGCACCGGACAGGGGGCGCTGAATTCACCCCTCCACTTT,CASSTGQGALNSPLHF
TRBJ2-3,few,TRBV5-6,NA,TGTGCCAGCAGCTCCGGTAGCACAGATACGCAGTATTTT,CASSSGSTDTQYF
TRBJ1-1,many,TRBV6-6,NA,TGTGCCAGCCGAGACACTGAAGCTTTCTTT,CASRDTEAFF
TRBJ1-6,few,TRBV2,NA,TGTGCCAGCAGGTCATTCGGGGGCTATCATTCACCCCTCCACTTT,CASRSFGGYHSPLHF
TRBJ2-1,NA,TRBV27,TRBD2,TGTGCCAGCACCCAAAGAATTGGGACTAGCAATGAGCAGTTCTTC,CASTQRIGTSNEQFF
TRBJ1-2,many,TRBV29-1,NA,TGCAGCGTGGGGGTCTTAGGGGAAGGGCGCTATGGCTACACCTTC,CSVGVLGEGRYGYTF
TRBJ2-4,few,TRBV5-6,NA,TGTGCCAGCAGATCGACAGGACTAGCCAAAAACATTCAGTACTTC,CASRSTGLAKNIQYF
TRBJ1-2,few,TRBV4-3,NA,TGCGCCAGCAGCCAAGATCTTCGAGTGGGGAATGACTATGGCTACACCTTC,CASSQDLRVGNDYGYTF
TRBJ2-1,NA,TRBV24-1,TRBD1,TGTGCCACCAGTGATTTCGGACAGGGTGCGGATGAGCAGTTCTTC,CATSDFGQGADEQFF
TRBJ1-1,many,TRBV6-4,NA,TGTGCCAGCAGTGACTCGGGCAGGGCTCTGAACACTGAAGCTTTCTTT,CASSDSGRALNTEAFF
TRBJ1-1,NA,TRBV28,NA,TGTGCCAGCAGTTATGATGGCGTCACTGAAGCTTTCTTT,CASSYDGVTEAFF
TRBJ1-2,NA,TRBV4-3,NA,TGCGCCAGCAGCCAAGAGGAGGGAGGAAGCTATGGCTACACCTTC,CASSQEEGGSYGYTF
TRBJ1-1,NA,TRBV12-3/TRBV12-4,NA,TGTGCCAGTCAAAGGGGCGCGAACACTGAAGCTTTCTTT,CASQRGANTEAFF
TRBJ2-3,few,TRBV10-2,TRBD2,TGCGCCAGCAGCCTCGGACTAGCGGGGCCATCCTTCACAGATACGCAGTATTTT,CASSLGLAGPSFTDTQYF
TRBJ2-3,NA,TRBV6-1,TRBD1,TGTGCCAGCAGCGGGGACAGGACAGATACGCAGTATTTT,CASSGDRTDTQYF
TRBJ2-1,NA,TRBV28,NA,TGTGCCAGCGGGTTTGGAGGGGGAACCTACAATGAGCAGTTCTTC,CASGFGGGTYNEQFF
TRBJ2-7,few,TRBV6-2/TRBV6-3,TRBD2,TGTGCCAGCAGTTACTCCAGACTAGCGGGGTACTCCTACGAGCAGTACTTC,CASSYSRLAGYSYEQYF
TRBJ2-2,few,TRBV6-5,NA,TGTGCCAGCAGTTGGACACCGAAGGCGAACACCGGGGAGCTGTTTTTT,CASSWTPKANTGELFF
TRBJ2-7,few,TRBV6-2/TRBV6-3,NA,TGTGCCAGCAGTTACAGGGAAACTTACGAGCAGTACTTC,CASSYRETYEQYF
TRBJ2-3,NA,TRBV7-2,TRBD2,TGTGCCAGCAGCTTAGCCCCAATAGCGGGGGGGCGTACAGATACGCAGTATTTT,CASSLAPIAGGRTDTQYF
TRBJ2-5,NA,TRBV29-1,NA,TGCAGCGTTTGCCCAGGGTCCGGGACCCAGTACTTC,CSVCPGSGTQYF
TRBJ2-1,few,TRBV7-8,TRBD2,TGTGCCAGCAGCTCGCGACTAGCGGGAGGTTACTCCTACAATGAGCAGTTCTTC,CASSSRLAGGYSYNEQFF
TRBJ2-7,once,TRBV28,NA,TGTGCCAGCAGTACCTTTCCGGGTAGGTCCTACGAGCAGTACTTC,CASSTFPGRSYEQYF
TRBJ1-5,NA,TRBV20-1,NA,TGCAGTGCTAGAGATCCCAGGGACCCCCAGCCCCAGCATTTT,CSARDPRDPQPQHF
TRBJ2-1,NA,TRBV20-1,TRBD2,TGCAGTGCAACCCTAGCGGGAGTGGGGTACAATGAGCAGTTCTTC,CSATLAGVGYNEQFF
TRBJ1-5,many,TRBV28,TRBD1,TGTGCCAGCAGTTCCTTCCGGGACAGGGGATCGGGGCAGCCCCAGCATTTT,CASSSFRDRGSGQPQHF
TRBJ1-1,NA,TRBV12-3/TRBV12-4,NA,TGTGCCAGCAGTTTTCATAACCTGAACACTGAAGCTTTCTTT,CASSFHNLNTEAFF
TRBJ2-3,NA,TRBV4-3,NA,TGCGCCAGCAGCCAAGGGTGGGGGAGCACAGATACGCAGTATTTT,CASSQGWGSTDTQYF
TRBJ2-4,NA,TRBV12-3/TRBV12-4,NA,TGTGCCAGCACCCCGGGCGCAGGGAACATTCAGTACTTC,CASTPGAGNIQYF
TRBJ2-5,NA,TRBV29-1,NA,TGCAGCGTTGAAATGGGGGGACCGAAGTACTTC,CSVEMGGPKYF
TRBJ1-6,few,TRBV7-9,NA,TGTGCCAGCAGCCCGGGGCGGCGGTCCGGGGCACCCCTCCACTTT,CASSPGRRSGAPLHF
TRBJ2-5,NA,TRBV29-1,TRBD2,TGCAGCGCCCGTTTAGCGGGAGTGGGGGAGACCCAGTACTTC,CSARLAGVGETQYF
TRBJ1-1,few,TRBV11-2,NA,TGTGCCAGCAGCTTGCGGCAGGGTCGGATCACTGAAGCTTTCTTT,CASSLRQGRITEAFF
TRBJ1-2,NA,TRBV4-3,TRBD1,TGCGCCAGCAGCCAAGCTGCGACAGGGGGCTATGGCTACACCTTC,CASSQAATGGYGYTF
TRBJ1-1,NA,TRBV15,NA,TGTGCCACCAGCCACCTTCCGGGAGTGGAAGCTTTCTTT,CATSHLPGVEAFF
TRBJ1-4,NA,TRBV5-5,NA,TGTGCCAGCAGCTTGAATAGGTTCGCAACTAATGAAAAACTGTTTTTT,CASSLNRFATNEKLFF
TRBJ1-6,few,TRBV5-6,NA,TGTGCCAGCAGCCTCGGGGCCTTTTATAATTCACCCCTCCACTTT,CASSLGAFYNSPLHF
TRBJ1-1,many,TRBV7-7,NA,TGTGCTAGCAGCCGCGCCCCGAACACTGAAGCTTTCTTT,CASSRAPNTEAFF
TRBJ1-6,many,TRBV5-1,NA,TGCGCCAGCAGCCAAGGGGCCTTAAATTCACCCCTCCACTTT,CASSQGALNSPLHF
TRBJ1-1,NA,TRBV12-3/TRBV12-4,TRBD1,TGTGCCAGCAGTTTAGCCGGGACAGGGGGCTCTGAAGCTTTCTTT,CASSLAGTGGSEAFF
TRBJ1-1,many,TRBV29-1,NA,TGCAGCGCCGAATATACAGTAAACACTGAAGCTTTCTTT,CSAEYTVNTEAFF
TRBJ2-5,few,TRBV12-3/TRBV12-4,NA,TGTGCCAGCAGTTTACAGACTCAAGAGACCCAGTACTTC,CASSLQTQETQYF
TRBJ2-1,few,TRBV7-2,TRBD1,TGTGCCAGCAGCTTAAGGACAGGGGACCACAATGAGCAGTTCTTC,CASSLRTGDHNEQFF
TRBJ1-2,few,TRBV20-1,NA,TGCAGTGCTAGCGCGGGCAGGGGCCGCTATGGCTACACCTTC,CSASAGRGRYGYTF
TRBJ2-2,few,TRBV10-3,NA,TGTGCCATCAGACAGGGTAGAAACACCGGGGAGCTGTTTTTT,CAIRQGRNTGELFF
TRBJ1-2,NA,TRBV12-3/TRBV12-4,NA,TGTGCCAGCGGGGGAGCAGGGGTACGGCACTATGGCTACACCTTC,CASGGAGVRHYGYTF
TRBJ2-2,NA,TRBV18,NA,TGTGCCAGCTGTTCCAAAACGACAGACAACACCGGGGAGCTGTTTTTT,CASCSKTTDNTGELFF